Listed below are T cell receptor beta chains from one sample, sequenced in a study of blood T cell repertoires in COVID-19. Some clones are missing from TCRdb's copy, which holds only in-frame ones; the method was immunoSEQ multiplex PCR. The sample lists about 200,000 clones; around 89% were seen once. Sequencing was performed on peripheral blood. The source of these receptors is a woman aged 40 to 50 with acute or convalescent COVID-19. CDR3s include the opening cysteine and the closing phenylalanine or tryptophan. Fields, in order: V gene, D gene, clone size, J gene, CDR3 protein, CDR3 DNA. The D gene is left open where the match is weak. Some rows mark clone size as missing; the rest say once, few, many or name a class of expanded clone.

v_call: TRBV15; d_call: TRBD1; clone_size: -; j_call: TRBJ1-2; cdr3_aa: CATSRDGQGDGYTF; cdr3_nt: TGTGCCACCAGCAGGGACGGACAGGGGGACGGCTACACCTTC
v_call: TRBV24-1; d_call: TRBD1; clone_size: -; j_call: TRBJ2-5; cdr3_aa: CATSVGTGPSETQYF; cdr3_nt: TGTGCCACCAGTGTCGGGACAGGGCCCTCGGAGACCCAGTACTTC
v_call: TRBV5-1; d_call: -; clone_size: -; j_call: TRBJ1-2; cdr3_aa: CASSLDRGASQGYTF; cdr3_nt: TGCGCCAGCAGCTTGGATCGGGGGGCCAGTCAGGGCTACACCTTC
v_call: TRBV15; d_call: -; clone_size: -; j_call: TRBJ2-1; cdr3_aa: CATSRDRAARDEQFF; cdr3_nt: TGTGCCACCAGCAGAGATAGGGCAGCGAGGGATGAGCAGTTCTTC
v_call: TRBV5-1; d_call: -; clone_size: -; j_call: TRBJ2-3; cdr3_aa: CASSSRYGSTDTQYF; cdr3_nt: TGCGCCAGCAGCTCGAGGTACGGCAGCACAGATACGCAGTATTTT
v_call: TRBV13; d_call: TRBD1; clone_size: -; j_call: TRBJ1-1; cdr3_aa: CASSSHLTGEATEAFF; cdr3_nt: TGTGCCAGCAGTTCGCATCTAACAGGGGAGGCCACTGAAGCTTTCTTT
v_call: TRBV5-1; d_call: -; clone_size: -; j_call: TRBJ1-1; cdr3_aa: CASSLATGSPEAFF; cdr3_nt: TGCGCCAGCAGCTTGGCCACAGGTTCCCCTGAAGCTTTCTTT
v_call: TRBV18; d_call: -; clone_size: once; j_call: TRBJ1-3; cdr3_aa: CASSPAEQGGGNTIYF; cdr3_nt: TGTGCCAGCTCACCAGCGGAACAGGGCGGTGGAAACACCATATATTTT
v_call: TRBV7-9; d_call: -; clone_size: -; j_call: TRBJ1-3; cdr3_aa: CASTDRLGSGNTIYF; cdr3_nt: TGTGCCAGCACCGACAGGTTGGGCTCTGGAAACACCATATATTTT
v_call: TRBV5-1; d_call: TRBD1; clone_size: -; j_call: TRBJ1-6; cdr3_aa: CASSLTDRGHSPLHF; cdr3_nt: TGCGCCAGCAGCTTGACGGACAGGGGGCACTCACCCCTCCACTTT
v_call: TRBV28; d_call: -; clone_size: -; j_call: TRBJ1-3; cdr3_aa: CASSLFGGGGYTIYF; cdr3_nt: TGTGCCAGCAGTTTATTTGGGGGGGGAGGCTACACCATATATTTT
v_call: TRBV5-1; d_call: TRBD2; clone_size: -; j_call: TRBJ2-3; cdr3_aa: CASSGSGVVTDTQYF; cdr3_nt: TGCGCCAGCAGCGGTAGCGGGGTTGTCACAGATACGCAGTATTTT
v_call: TRBV14; d_call: -; clone_size: -; j_call: TRBJ2-5; cdr3_aa: CASSQVYGLGAQETQYF; cdr3_nt: TGTGCCAGCAGCCAAGTTTACGGGTTGGGGGCTCAAGAGACCCAGTACTTC
v_call: TRBV5-4; d_call: TRBD2; clone_size: -; j_call: TRBJ2-5; cdr3_aa: CASSLEIAGHPGPQKTQYF; cdr3_nt: TGTGCCAGCAGCCTAGAAATAGCGGGCCACCCGGGGCCACAGAAGACCCAGTACTTC
v_call: TRBV18; d_call: -; clone_size: -; j_call: TRBJ1-2; cdr3_aa: CASSVRQTYGGYTF; cdr3_nt: TGTGCCAGCTCAGTCAGACAGACCTATGGAGGCTACACCTTC
v_call: TRBV11-3; d_call: -; clone_size: once; j_call: TRBJ2-3; cdr3_aa: CASSPRVRSDTQYF; cdr3_nt: TGTGCCAGCAGCCCCCGCGTGAGATCAGATACGCAGTATTTT
v_call: TRBV6-6; d_call: TRBD2; clone_size: -; j_call: TRBJ2-5; cdr3_aa: CASSPTTGLAGVQTQYF; cdr3_nt: TGTGCCAGCAGTCCAACCACCGGACTAGCGGGGGTACAGACCCAGTACTTC
v_call: TRBV9; d_call: -; clone_size: -; j_call: TRBJ1-5; cdr3_aa: CASSVGQNSNQPQHF; cdr3_nt: TGTGCCAGCAGCGTAGGACAGAATAGCAATCAGCCCCAGCATTTT
v_call: TRBV7-8; d_call: -; clone_size: -; j_call: TRBJ1-4; cdr3_aa: CASSLDRLTNEKLFF; cdr3_nt: TGTGCCAGCAGCTTAGACAGGTTAACTAATGAAAAACTGTTTTTT
v_call: TRBV5-1; d_call: TRBD1; clone_size: -; j_call: TRBJ1-1; cdr3_aa: CASSSLTKTGGTEAFF; cdr3_nt: TGCGCCAGCAGCTCCCTAACGAAGACAGGGGGCACTGAAGCTTTCTTT
v_call: TRBV28; d_call: TRBD1; clone_size: once; j_call: TRBJ1-1; cdr3_aa: CASSVDFQGARSEAFF; cdr3_nt: TGTGCCAGCAGTGTTGACTTCCAGGGGGCGCGGAGTGAAGCTTTCTTT
v_call: TRBV14; d_call: -; clone_size: -; j_call: TRBJ2-3; cdr3_aa: CASSLRWTSTDTQYF; cdr3_nt: TGTGCCAGCAGCCTCCGATGGACTAGCACAGATACGCAGTATTTT
v_call: TRBV2; d_call: -; clone_size: -; j_call: TRBJ1-1; cdr3_aa: CASRGGTLNTEAFF; cdr3_nt: TGTGCCAGCAGGGGGGGGACCCTGAACACTGAAGCTTTCTTT
v_call: TRBV27; d_call: TRBD1; clone_size: -; j_call: TRBJ1-6; cdr3_aa: CASSLDRVGSPLHF; cdr3_nt: TGTGCCAGCAGTTTAGACAGGGTAGGCTCACCCCTCCACTTT
v_call: TRBV30; d_call: -; clone_size: -; j_call: TRBJ1-6; cdr3_aa: CAWTGYNSPLHF; cdr3_nt: TGTGCCTGGACGGGTTATAATTCACCCCTCCACTTT
v_call: TRBV7-8; d_call: -; clone_size: -; j_call: TRBJ2-1; cdr3_aa: CASSLLALVNEQFF; cdr3_nt: TGTGCCAGCAGCCTTCTGGCCCTTGTTAATGAGCAGTTCTTC
v_call: TRBV10-3; d_call: -; clone_size: -; j_call: TRBJ1-3; cdr3_aa: CAISESVSGNTIYF; cdr3_nt: TGTGCCATCAGTGAGTCCGTCTCTGGAAACACCATATATTTT
v_call: TRBV2; d_call: TRBD1; clone_size: -; j_call: TRBJ1-1; cdr3_aa: CASRGGPAEAFF; cdr3_nt: TGTGCCAGCAGAGGGGGCCCAGCTGAAGCTTTCTTT
v_call: TRBV4-1; d_call: -; clone_size: -; j_call: TRBJ1-2; cdr3_aa: CASSPLEGGYTF; cdr3_nt: TGCGCCAGCAGCCCCTTGGAGGGGGGCTACACCTTC